Presented here are 7 T cell receptor beta chains from one specimen sequenced in a study of technical replicates of blood from a handful of donors. Assay: immunoSEQ multiplex PCR; the TCRdb copy retains only in-frame clones and omits some. The table has about 83,000 clones, around 96% seen once. The sample taken for sequencing was T cells isolated from PBMCs. The origin of the receptors is a human donor in good health.

This chain connects TRBV9 to TRBJ2-1, with TRBD1 matching over 8 bases. The germline CDR1 and CDR2 sequences are SGDLS and YYNGEE. V was clipped by 7 bases and J by 1 base; unmatched bases: 1. The CDR3 covers 13 residues. The CDR3 DNA is TGTGCCAGCGGGACAGGTTCCTACAATGAGCAGTTCTTC. It encodes CASGTGSYNEQFF. The entire variable domain, with the rest obtained from reference TRBV9 and TRBJ2-1, is as follows: DSGVTQTPKHLITATGQRVTLRCSPRSGDLSVYWYQQSLDQGLQFLIQYYNGEERAKGNILERFSAQQFPDLHSELNLSSLELGDSALYFCASGTGSYNEQFFGPGTRLTVL.

In this sample, this clone turned up once. V is TRBV5-6 and J is TRBJ1-3; 7 nucleotides line up with TRBD1. The J segment lost 1 base and the V segment lost 0 bases, leaving 13 bases of the junction unmatched. CDR3 length: 19 amino acids. The germline gives CDR1 SGHDT, CDR2 YYEEEE. CDR3 amino acids: CASSLAGDRVISSGNTIYF. DNA of the CDR3: TGTGCCAGCAGCTTGGCCGGAGACAGGGTAATCAGTTCTGGAAACACCATATATTTT.

The rearrangement uses TRBV10-3 and TRBJ2-3, with 8 positions matching TRBD1. This CDR3 has 18 residues. Germline values: CDR1 ENHRY, CDR2 SYGVKD. J gave up 1 base and V 0 bases, and 9 bases lay outside the gene matches. Written as DNA, the CDR3 is TGTGCCATCAGTGAGTCTGAGACAGGGGTGTTTGGCACAGATACGCAGTATTTT. Translated, it gives CAISESETGVFGTDTQYF.

The rearrangement links TRBV5-1 to TRBJ1-1; 7 nucleotides agree with TRBD1. CDR3 size: 15 residues. Losses at the gene ends were 0 bases for V and 5 bases for J; bases not matched to a gene: 7. Germline V gives CDR1 SGHRS, CDR2 YFSETQ. The CDR3 coding sequence is TGCGCCAGCAGCTTGGCCGGAGGGGGCTCGACTGAAGCTTTCTTT. Protein sequence: CASSLAGGGSTEAFF.

This clone was picked up a small number of times. The gene calls are TRBV5-4 and TRBJ2-1; 8 bases are a match to TRBD1. This CDR3 contains 16 residues. Germline CDR1 is SGHNT and CDR2 is YYREEE (reference sequence). The V segment lost 4 bases and the J segment 3 bases; nucleotides outside the gene matches: 9. This chain's CDR3 is CASSRIQGGRYNEQFF. CDR3 sequence (DNA): TGTGCCAGCAGCCGAATACAGGGGGGCCGCTACAATGAGCAGTTCTTC.

Points on this clone: The junction does not match germline at one end; this may be a read error. V usage is TRBV13 and J usage is TRBJ2-7; TRBD2 matches 11 bases. The CDR3 loop spans 14 amino acids. CDR1 and CDR2 (germline): PRHDT, FYEKMQ (reference sequence). This CDR3 reads CASTLGLAGYEQYF. The DNA for the CDR3 is TGTGCCAGCACCTTAGGACTAGCGGGCTACGAGCAGTACTTC.

The chain combines TRBV4-2 with TRBJ1-3; no definite D call. The CDR3 extends over 16 amino acids. V was trimmed by 3 bases and J by 0 bases, leaving 12 bases between them. CDR1 is LGHNA and CDR2 is YNFKEQ in the germline V gene. The CDR3 reads CASSQHKDSSGNTIYF. Written as DNA, the CDR3 is TGTGCCAGCAGCCAGCACAAAGACTCCTCTGGAAACACCATATATTTT.